Presented here are 30 T cell receptor beta chains from one specimen sequenced in a study of shared clonotypes between healthy human individuals. TCRdb's copy holds only in-frame clones and misses some; the assay was immunoSEQ multiplex PCR. The sample comprises some 2.4 million clones, under 95% of which are singletons, and 0.36% rests with the top ten. The specimen was naive CD4+ T cells from PBMCs. The subset here: CD45RA+ positively selected. The receptors derive from a man aged 18 to 35 in good health. Some clones in this sample may be carry-over from other donors' samples.

The chain employs TRBV6-4 and TRBJ2-7; no definite D call. V was trimmed by 7 bases and J by 6 bases, leaving 16 bases between them. The germline gives CDR1 MRHNA, CDR2 SNTAGT. CDR3 length: 13 amino acids. CDR3 bases: TGTGCCAGCACCAAGTACAGCCTGGGCGAGCAGTACTTC. It translates to CASTKYSLGEQYF.

The chain is built from TRBV5-1 and TRBJ2-1; 14 positions match TRBD2. Germline CDR1 SGHRS, CDR2 YFSETQ. This CDR3 region has 16 residues. Trimming at V came to 6 bases and at J to 8 bases, leaving 10 bases not matched to a gene. Here the CDR3 reads CASNGRLAGGRDEQFF. CDR3 in DNA: TGCGCCAGCAATGGACGACTAGCGGGAGGGCGGGATGAGCAGTTCTTC. The full variable domain, in which reference TRBV5-1 and TRBJ2-1 provide the parts outside the CDR3, is KAGVTQTPRYLIKTRGQQVTLSCSPISGHRSVSWYQQTPGQGLQFLFEYFSETQRNKGNFPGRFSGRQFSNSRSEMNVSTLELGDSALYLCASNGRLAGGRDEQFFGPGTRLTVL.

V is TRBV28 and J is TRBJ1-2, with D hard to call. Germline V gene lookup returns CDR1 MDHEN and CDR2 SYDVKM. There are 13 residues in the CDR3. V was clipped by 3 bases and J by 4 bases, with 9 bases between them. The CDR3 DNA reads TGTGCCAGCAGTTTTACATACACCTATGGCTACACCTTC. Protein sequence: CASSFTYTYGYTF.

This clone was counted only a few times. This chain uses TRBV5-1 with TRBJ2-7, with TRBD1 matching 8 bases. Per the germline V gene, CDR1 is SGHRS and CDR2 is YFSETQ. The CDR3 contains 13 residues. Losses at the gene ends were 5 bases for V and 5 bases for J; bases not matched to a gene: 6. The CDR3, as DNA: TGCGCCAGCAGTCTGCAGGGGGCCCACGAGCAGTACTTC. It specifies CASSLQGAHEQYF.

J is TRBJ1-2 and V is TRBV7-2; D is undetermined. V lost 1 base and J 2 bases, leaving 11 bases between the germline ends. Germline CDR1 SGHTA, CDR2 FQGNSA. CDR3 length: 15 amino acids. CDR3 DNA: TGTGCCAGCAGCTTAGGGCTAACGGGAAACTATGGCTACACCTTC. Its translation: CASSLGLTGNYGYTF.

The V and J genes are TRBV7-9 and TRBJ2-5, with 8 bases aligning to TRBD1. After removal of 0 bases from V and 5 bases from J, the junction contained 8 bases not matched to a gene. CDR1 is SEHNR and CDR2 is FQNEAQ in the germline V gene (reference sequence). The CDR3 is 16 amino acids. CDR3 residues: CASSLAVTGAGETQYF. The DNA for the CDR3 is TGTGCCAGCAGCTTAGCGGTGACAGGGGCCGGGGAGACCCAGTACTTC.

The chain couples TRBV6-5 to TRBJ2-7; 13 bases line up with TRBD2. From germline, CDR1 is MNHEY and CDR2 SVGAGI. The J segment lost 4 bases and the V segment lost 10 bases, leaving 4 bases of the junction unmatched. This CDR3 has 13 amino acids. This CDR3 reads CATRTSGRYEQYF. In DNA, the CDR3 is TGTGCCACCCGGACTAGCGGGAGATACGAGCAGTACTTC.

The chain combines TRBV4-1 with TRBJ2-7; D is ambiguous. Germline lookup yields CDR1 MGHRA and CDR2 YSYEKL. V was trimmed by 3 bases and J by 2 bases, leaving 17 bases between them. CDR3 length equals 16 residues. The CDR3 DNA sequence: TGCGCCAGCAGCCAGACCTTCTCGCCTACTCCCTACGAGCAGTACTTC. Translating it yields CASSQTFSPTPYEQYF.

The genes are TRBV5-6 and TRBJ2-1, with D perhaps matching TRBD2 (5 bases). Germline V gene lookup returns CDR1 SGHDT and CDR2 YYEEEE. V lost 3 bases to trimming and J lost 3 bases, with 16 bases between them. The CDR3 contains 16 residues. The CDR3 here is CASSSAGKRSYNEQFF. In DNA, the CDR3 is TGTGCCAGCAGCTCCGCCGGCAAGCGGAGCTACAATGAGCAGTTCTTC.

The V gene is TRBV2, the J gene TRBJ1-6; no clear D. The germline V and J ends were trimmed by 0 bases and 11 bases, with 14 bases remaining between them. Germline assignment: CDR1 SNHLY and CDR2 FYNNEI. This CDR3 is built from 15 residues. CDR3 region: CASSEASGRQTPLHF. CDR3 DNA: TGTGCCAGCAGTGAAGCCTCTGGACGGCAAACACCCCTCCACTTT.

The rearrangement joins TRBV6-6 to TRBJ1-1, with D tentatively TRBD1 (6 bases). The germline V and J ends were trimmed by 0 bases and 10 bases, with 18 bases remaining between them. The CDR3 contains 15 residues. Germline V gene data show CDR1 as MNHNY and CDR2 as SVGAGI (reference sequence). DNA of the CDR3: TGTGCCAGCAGTTACTCCTTAGGGGGGGCGCTTGGAGCTTTCTTT. This gives the protein CASSYSLGGALGAFF.

The V call is TRBV5-1, the J call TRBJ2-1; D may correspond to TRBD1 or TRBD2 (5 bases each). Germline assignment: CDR1 SGHRS and CDR2 YFSETQ. Trimming pared 1 base from V and 7 bases from J, leaving 21 bases between. This CDR3 has 17 amino acids. The CDR3 nucleotides read TGCGCCAGCAGCTTGTGGGGCCGGGGCCTACAAAGGAATGAGCAGTTCTTC. It specifies CASSLWGRGLQRNEQFF. The entire variable domain, with the rest obtained from reference TRBV5-1 and TRBJ2-1, is as follows: KAGVTQTPRYLIKTRGQQVTLSCSPISGHRSVSWYQQTPGQGLQFLFEYFSETQRNKGNFPGRFSGRQFSNSRSEMNVSTLELGDSALYLCASSLWGRGLQRNEQFFGPGTRLTVL.

The chain uses TRBV5-4 and TRBJ2-3; D is unresolved. CDR3 size: 14 residues. Germline V gene data show CDR1 as SGHNT and CDR2 as YYREEE (reference sequence). V lost 4 bases and J 5 bases, leaving 14 bases between the germline ends. CDR3 protein: CASSPQRWGDTQYF. The CDR3 bases are TGTGCCAGCAGCCCCCAACGTTGGGGAGATACGCAGTATTTT.

V usage is TRBV5-6 and J usage is TRBJ1-1; no firm D call. Trimming shortened V by 0 bases and J by 3 bases, and 6 bases separated the two germline ends. Germline values: CDR1 SGHDT, CDR2 YYEEEE. This CDR3 is 13 amino acids long. The CDR3, as DNA: TGTGCCAGCAGCTTGGACACTTACACTGAAGCTTTCTTT. It specifies CASSLDTYTEAFF.

In the case of this clone: This sample also contains other DNA sequences that code for the same CDR3. The V gene is TRBV2, the J gene TRBJ2-2; TRBD2 agrees at 8 bases. V gave up 6 bases and J gave up 1 base; unmatched junction bases: 4. This CDR3 has 15 residues. Germline CDR1 is SNHLY and CDR2 is FYNNEI. The DNA of the CDR3 is TGTGCCAGCAGAGGCACTAGCGGGAACACCGGGGAGCTGTTTTTT. Its translation is CASRGTSGNTGELFF.

This chain connects TRBV28 to TRBJ2-2; D possibly corresponds to TRBD1 (6 bases). Germline V gene lookup returns CDR1 MDHEN and CDR2 SYDVKM. Deletions cut 5 bases from V and 5 bases from J, with 18 bases between. The CDR3 consists of 16 residues. DNA of the CDR3: TGTGCCAGCAGTAGCCCCTCAGGGGTGGGGACCGGGGAGCTGTTTTTT. Translated: CASSSPSGVGTGELFF.

The chain uses TRBV5-1 and TRBJ2-1, with D maybe TRBD2 (6 bases). V was pared by 2 bases and J by 15 bases, with 18 bases between. Germline V gene lookup returns CDR1 SGHRS and CDR2 YFSETQ. This CDR3 is 13 amino acids long. The chain's CDR3 is CASSFGSGQVRFF. The CDR3 nucleotides read TGCGCCAGCAGCTTCGGTAGCGGCCAGGTGCGGTTCTTC.

V and J are TRBV2 and TRBJ1-5, with 10 bases aligning to TRBD1. Germline CDR1 and CDR2: SNHLY and FYNNEI. CDR3 length: 16 amino acids. The ends lost 2 bases at V and 4 bases at J; junction bases unmatched: 5. CDR3 region: CASSERRDRGNQPQHF. As DNA, the CDR3 is TGTGCCAGCAGTGAACGGCGGGACAGGGGAAATCAGCCCCAGCATTTT.

The chain joins TRBV7-2 to TRBJ2-7; 12 bases map to TRBD2. The CDR3 contains 15 residues. V lost 2 bases and J lost 7; bases outside the gene matches: 6. Germline values: CDR1 SGHTA, CDR2 FQGNSA. The CDR3 DNA follows: TGTGCCAGCAGCTTAAATACTAGCGGGAGGAAAGAGCAGTACTTC. This codes for CASSLNTSGRKEQYF. The full variable domain, in which reference TRBV7-2 and TRBJ2-7 provide the parts outside the CDR3, is GAGVSQSPSNKVTEKGKDVELRCDPISGHTALYWYRQSLGQGLEFLIYFQGNSAPDKSGLPSDRFSAERTGGSVSTLTIQRTQQEDSAVYLCASSLNTSGRKEQYFGPGTRLTVT.

This clone was detected only once. J is TRBJ2-1 and V is TRBV9; weak D call: TRBD2 (5 bases). The ends were cut back, 3 bases at V and 3 bases at J, with 13 bases in the middle. The germline gives CDR1 SGDLS, CDR2 YYNGEE. The CDR3 runs 15 residues. This CDR3 is CASSAKAGDYNEQFF. The CDR3, as DNA: TGTGCCAGCAGCGCCAAGGCGGGCGACTACAATGAGCAGTTCTTC.

V is TRBV6-1 and J is TRBJ2-7; D possibly corresponds to TRBD2 (5 bases). The CDR3 contains 14 residues. Germline V gene lookup returns CDR1 MNHNS and CDR2 SASEGT. V dropped 5 bases and J dropped 2 bases, with 13 bases sitting between them. CDR3 DNA: TGTGCCAGCAGTTCTCGAGAGGGCCCCTACGAGCAGTACTTC. It translates to CASSSREGPYEQYF.

The chain employs TRBV6-1 and TRBJ2-7; 10 nucleotides line up with TRBD2. With V trimmed by 0 bases and J by 4 bases, 12 bases remained unmatched. CDR1 is MNHNS, CDR2 SASEGT, per germline. The CDR3 length is 18 residues. CDR3 residues: CASSEALGLAGEGYEQYF. In DNA form, the CDR3 reads TGTGCCAGCAGTGAAGCGCTTGGGCTAGCGGGAGAGGGATACGAGCAGTACTTC.

This chain uses TRBV28 with TRBJ1-1, with a tentative D call TRBD1 (5 bases). Between the trimmed V and J ends, which lost 6 bases and 8 bases, there was a span of 16 bases. CDR1 and CDR2 (germline): MDHEN, SYDVKM. This CDR3 spans 13 amino acids. CDR3 coding DNA: TGTGCCAGCAGCCGGGGGGGTCAGCTCGAAGCTTTCTTT. This encodes CASSRGGQLEAFF.

This chain joins TRBV7-2 and TRBJ1-2; weak D call: TRBD1 (5 bases). The V gene's germline CDR1 is SGHTA and CDR2 FQGNSA. Deletions cut 1 base from V and 3 bases from J, with 15 bases between. The CDR3 is 16 amino acids. CDR3 sequence: CASSLVIGALDYGYTF. The CDR3 nucleotides are TGTGCCAGCAGCTTAGTCATCGGGGCGTTGGACTATGGCTACACCTTC.

This clone has a single count. CDR3 in amino acids: CASSLVIAGSYNEQFF. In nucleotides, the CDR3 is TGTGCCAGCTCACTCGTGATAGCGGGATCGTACAATGAGCAGTTCTTC. J is TRBJ2-1 and V is TRBV18, with 8 bases fitting TRBD2. In germline, CDR1 is KGHSH, CDR2 LQKENI. This CDR3 is 16 amino acids long. V lost 4 bases to trimming and J lost 4 bases; unmatched junction nucleotides: 9.

The V gene is TRBV11-2, the J gene TRBJ1-1; 7 nucleotides agree with TRBD1. Looked up from germline, CDR1 is SGHAT and CDR2 is FQNNGV. J was trimmed by 4 bases and V by 5 bases; bases with no gene match: 10. The CDR3 consists of 15 residues. As DNA, the CDR3 is TGTGCCAGCAGCCCCAGACAGGGTTACGGCACTGAAGCTTTCTTT. Protein product: CASSPRQGYGTEAFF.

The genes are TRBV6-1 and TRBJ1-5; TRBD1 aligns across 11 bases. Germline-derived CDR1 and CDR2 are MNHNS and SASEGT. V lost 7 bases to trimming and J lost 6 bases; unmatched junction nucleotides: 8. The CDR3 is made up of 15 amino acids. The CDR3 coding sequence is TGTGCCAGCATATGGACAGGGGGCGCAGGTCAGCCCCAGCATTTT. Its protein is CASIWTGGAGQPQHF.

This chain uses TRBV19 with TRBJ1-1, with D perhaps TRBD1 (5 bases). Germline V gene data show CDR1 as LNHDA and CDR2 as SQIVND (reference sequence). The CDR3 consists of 15 residues. The V and J ends lost 5 bases and 2 bases respectively, with 15 bases between them. The CDR3 reads CASSGDRRYNTEAFF. The CDR3, as DNA: TGTGCCAGTAGTGGAGACAGAAGGTACAACACTGAAGCTTTCTTT.

The J gene is TRBJ1-4, the V gene TRBV15, with 9 bases lining up with TRBD1. The CDR3 runs 16 residues. With V trimmed by 2 bases and J by 4 bases, 5 bases remained unmatched. From germline, CDR1 is LNHNV and CDR2 YYDKDF (reference sequence). CDR3: CATSRRGQGSNEKLFF. DNA for the CDR3: TGTGCCACCAGCAGACGAGGACAGGGGAGTAATGAAAAACTGTTTTTT.

The chain couples TRBV6-1 to TRBJ2-7; D unresolved. V was clipped by 2 bases and J by 1 base, with 18 bases between them. The CDR3 runs to 17 residues. The germline V gene has CDR1 MNHNS and CDR2 SASEGT. The CDR3: CASSEWPMVSPSYEQYF. The CDR3 DNA is TGTGCCAGCAGTGAATGGCCCATGGTTTCGCCATCCTACGAGCAGTACTTC.